The rows below give T cell receptor beta chains drawn from one sample of a study of high-grade serous ovarian cancer treatment subgroups. Profiled with immunoSEQ multiplex PCR; TCRdb holds only in-frame clones, not every one. This table has 7,500 to 10,000 clones, 62% appearing once. What was sequenced was tumor tissue. The receptors originated from a human donor with high-grade serous ovarian cancer. The CDR3 runs from the conserved cysteine through the conserved F or W. The D gene is left open where the match is weak. Not every row has a clone size; where given, it reads once, few, many or a size class.

V gene	clone size	D gene	J gene	CDR3 protein	CDR3 DNA
TRBV7-8	few	-	TRBJ2-7	CASSFSHEQYF	TGTGCCAGCAGCTTTTCCCACGAGCAGTACTTC
TRBV10-3	few	TRBD1	TRBJ2-7	CAISRQGLEQYF	TGTGCCATCAGCCGACAGGGCCTCGAGCAGTACTTC
TRBV5-1	once	-	TRBJ2-1	CASSPEGRGHNEQFF	TGCGCCAGCAGCCCCGAGGGCAGGGGTCACAATGAGCAGTTCTTC
TRBV4-2	-	-	TRBJ2-5	CASSETGVTGGETQYF	TGTGCCAGCAGCGAAACGGGAGTGACCGGTGGAGAGACCCAGTACTTC
TRBV7-3	-	-	TRBJ1-1	CASSSGWGNTEAFF	TGTGCCAGCAGCTCTGGTTGGGGGAACACTGAAGCTTTCTTT
TRBV9	few	TRBD2	TRBJ2-2	CASSVAGGSRTGELFF	TGTGCCAGCAGCGTTGCGGGAGGCAGTCGGACCGGGGAGCTGTTTTTT
TRBV29-1	once	TRBD1	TRBJ1-1	CSASKGQAEAAFF	TGCAGCGCCAGCAAAGGACAGGCGGAAGCGGCTTTCTTT
TRBV28	-	TRBD1	TRBJ1-4	CASSRGQGREKLFF	TGTGCCAGCAGCCGGGGACAGGGGCGTGAAAAACTGTTTTTT
TRBV21-1	-	-	TRBJ1-3	CASSKEGGGQTGSSGNTIYF	TGTGCCAGCAGCAAAGAGGGGGGGGGACAGACGGGAAGCTCTGGAAACACCATATATTTT
TRBV18	medium-sized	-	TRBJ1-1	CASSEDSNTEAFF	TGTGCCAGCTCAGAGGACAGCAACACTGAAGCTTTCTTT
TRBV25-1	-	-	TRBJ2-4	CASSDWTQNIQYF	TGTGCCAGCAGTGACTGGACTCAAAACATTCAGTACTTC
TRBV11-3	-	TRBD1	TRBJ1-1	CASSLNRGAEAFF	TGTGCCAGCAGCTTAAACAGGGGAGCTGAAGCTTTCTTT
TRBV7-2	-	-	TRBJ2-1	CASSLVGGSGTSYNEQFF	TGTGCCAGCAGCTTAGTAGGGGGAAGCGGGACCTCCTACAATGAGCAGTTCTTC
TRBV11-2	-	-	TRBJ2-1	CASSSPQLGEASYNEQFF	TGTGCCAGCAGCTCGCCCCAGTTGGGGGAGGCATCCTACAATGAGCAGTTCTTC
TRBV28	-	-	TRBJ2-1	CASSPVAFGQFF	TGTGCCAGCAGCCCAGTTGCGTTTGGGCAGTTCTTC
TRBV27	few	TRBD2	TRBJ2-3	CASSTTSGSTDTQYF	TGTGCCAGCAGCACCACTAGCGGGAGTACAGATACGCAGTATTTT
TRBV28	-	-	TRBJ1-4	CASSLWQGELNEKLFF	TGTGCCAGCAGTTTATGGCAGGGCGAACTAAATGAAAAACTGTTTTTT
TRBV28	-	-	TRBJ2-7	CASPDRTSQYF	TGTGCCAGCCCTGACAGGACCTCGCAGTACTTC
TRBV6-5	-	-	TRBJ1-6	CASSYSGTDYSPLHF	TGTGCCAGCAGTTACTCGGGGACTGATTATTCACCCCTCCACTTT
TRBV4-3	-	-	TRBJ2-7	CASSISEGYEQYF	TGCGCCAGCTCCATTTCCGAGGGCTACGAGCAGTACTTC
TRBV6-6	-	-	TRBJ2-1	CASRVSYNEQFF	TGTGCCAGCAGGGTCTCCTACAATGAGCAGTTCTTC
TRBV11-3	-	TRBD2	TRBJ2-1	CASSRTSDTYNEQFF	TGTGCCAGCAGCCGGACTAGCGATACCTACAATGAGCAGTTCTTC
TRBV4-2	-	-	TRBJ1-4	CASSQDARGGEKLFF	TGTGCCAGCAGCCAAGATGCCAGGGGAGGAGAAAAACTGTTTTTT
TRBV27	once	TRBD1	TRBJ2-7	CASSSGQSYEQYF	TGTGCCAGCAGTTCGGGACAGAGCTACGAGCAGTACTTC
TRBV7-9	once	-	TRBJ2-2	CASSSTGELFF	TGTGCCAGCAGCTCTACCGGGGAGCTGTTTTTT
TRBV28	-	TRBD1	TRBJ2-7	CASSSPRGTIRGYEQYF	TGTGCCAGCAGTTCCCCCAGGGGGACCATCCGGGGCTACGAGCAGTACTTC
TRBV7-2	once	-	TRBJ2-2	CASNLPSPEELFF	TGTGCCAGCAACCTCCCGAGTCCGGAGGAGCTGTTTTTT
TRBV28	few	-	TRBJ1-2	CASSLSSYYGYTF	TGTGCCAGCAGTTTATCATCGTACTATGGCTACACCTTC
TRBV10-3	-	-	TRBJ2-3	CAISESILLSPSTDTQYF	TGTGCCATCAGTGAGTCGATATTGCTATCTCCAAGCACAGATACGCAGTATTTT
TRBV6-5	-	TRBD2	TRBJ2-4	CASSYYPKAGQNIQYF	TGTGCCAGCAGTTACTACCCCAAAGCGGGGCAAAACATTCAGTACTTC
TRBV7-9	-	-	TRBJ2-4	CASSGGAPGSRNIQYF	TGTGCCAGCAGTGGGGGGGCCCCAGGAAGTAGAAACATTCAGTACTTC
TRBV11-3	-	TRBD2	TRBJ2-5	CASSPRGGETQYF	TGTGCCAGCAGCCCACGGGGGGGAGAGACCCAGTACTTC
TRBV9	-	-	TRBJ2-3	CASSTGGAGGPTDTQYF	TGTGCCAGCAGCACAGGGGGGGCGGGAGGCCCAACAGATACGCAGTATTTT
TRBV10-2	-	TRBD1	TRBJ2-7	CASSERQGAGEQYF	TGCGCCAGCAGTGAAAGACAGGGGGCAGGCGAGCAGTACTTC
TRBV11-2	-	-	TRBJ1-1	CASSLGAANTEAFF	TGTGCCAGCAGCTTAGGGGCCGCGAACACTGAAGCTTTCTTT
TRBV10-3	-	TRBD2	TRBJ2-7	CAISLAGGSYEQYF	TGTGCCATCAGCCTAGCGGGAGGTTCCTACGAGCAGTACTTC
TRBV7-3	-	-	TRBJ2-1	CASSPPGNGEQFF	TGTGCCAGCAGCCCTCCGGGGAATGGCGAGCAGTTCTTC
TRBV14	-	-	TRBJ2-5	CASSPRPGSRETQYF	TGTGCCAGCAGCCCCCGGCCGGGGTCACGAGAGACCCAGTACTTC
TRBV19	-	-	TRBJ2-3	CASSVSGDTQYF	TGTGCCAGTAGTGTTTCGGGAGATACGCAGTATTTT
TRBV28	few	-	TRBJ2-7	CASSLGNEQYF	TGTGCCAGCAGTTTGGGCAACGAGCAGTACTTC
TRBV14	medium-sized	-	TRBJ2-7	CASSQGLYEQYF	TGTGCCAGCAGCCAAGGGCTGTACGAGCAGTACTTC
TRBV18	-	TRBD2	TRBJ2-1	CASSPLGLAGVNEQFF	TGTGCCAGCTCACCCCTGGGGCTAGCGGGAGTGAATGAGCAGTTCTTC
TRBV27	-	TRBD2	TRBJ2-7	CASSLSVGGSYEQYF	TGTGCCAGCAGTTTGTCTGTGGGGGGGTCCTACGAGCAGTACTTC
TRBV27	-	-	TRBJ2-1	CASSPPGSYNEQFF	TGTGCCAGCAGTCCTCCGGGCAGCTACAATGAGCAGTTCTTC